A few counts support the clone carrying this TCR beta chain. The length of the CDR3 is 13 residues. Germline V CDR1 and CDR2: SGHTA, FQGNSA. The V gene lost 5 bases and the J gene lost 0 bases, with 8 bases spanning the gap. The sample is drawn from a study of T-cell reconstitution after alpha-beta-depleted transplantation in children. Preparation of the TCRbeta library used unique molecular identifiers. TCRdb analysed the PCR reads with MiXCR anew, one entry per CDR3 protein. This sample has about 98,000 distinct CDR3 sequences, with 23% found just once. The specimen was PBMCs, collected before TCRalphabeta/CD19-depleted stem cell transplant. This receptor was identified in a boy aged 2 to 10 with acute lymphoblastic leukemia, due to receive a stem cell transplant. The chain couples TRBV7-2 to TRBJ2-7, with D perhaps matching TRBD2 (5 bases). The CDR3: CASSHSVSYEQYF. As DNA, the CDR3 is TGTGCCAGCAGCCATAGCGTCTCCTACGAGCAGTACTTC.